This T cell receptor (beta chain) was sequenced for a study of cytomegalovirus exposure and HLA in healthy donors. The CDR3 length is 13 residues. V was cut by 2 bases and J by 8 bases, with 12 bases left in between. CDR1 is SGHTA, CDR2 FQGNSA, per germline. Comment on this clone: Its matching antigen is unknown.

The donors were in the roughly 130-subject validation cohort, distinct from the roughly 600-subject first cohort. Here immunoSEQ multiplex PCR was the method, and the copy in TCRdb shows in-frame clones only, minus some. The data hold 100,000 to 150,000 clones, with roughly nine tenths observed a single time. General study results and limits: Most TCR sequences showed up rarely, but some public TCRs showed up in many donors.

The rearrangement joins TRBV7-2 to TRBJ1-1, with D unresolved. The TCR was taken from a young woman in good health and CMV-seronegative. Sequenced: PBMCs. The CDR3 DNA reads as TGTGCCAGCAGCTTAATATACGCCAGGGAAGCTTTCTTT. Translated: CASSLIYAREAFF. Together with reference TRBV7-2 and TRBJ1-1, the CDR3 gives the full variable domain: GAGVSQSPSNKVTEKGKDVELRCDPISGHTALYWYRQSLGQGLEFLIYFQGNSAPDKSGLPSDRFSAERTGGSVSTLTIQRTQQEDSAVYLCASSLIYAREAFFGQGTRLTVV.